What follows are 28 T cell receptor beta chains derived from one specimen sequenced in a study of human T cells and chemical hapten exposure. TCRdb used MiXCR to reprocess the RACE reads, holding one entry per CDR3 protein. This sample yields roughly 200,000 distinct CDR3 sequences, of which 20% to 25% are seen a single time; approximately 6.7% belongs to the top ten. The time point: patch test 1, 2 weeks after DPC sensitization. Treatment specified: therapeutic diphenylcyclopropenone sensitization with weekly scalp DPC. This specimen was whole blood, taken in connection with sensitization to the hapten diphenylcyclopropenone (DPC). All receptors derive from a woman between 50 and 59 years old with alopecia areata. Some clones in this sample may be carry-over from other donors' samples.

This rearrangement joins TRBV6-2 or TRBV6-3 to TRBJ2-1; no clear D gene. This CDR3 has 13 amino acids. V gave up 8 bases and J gave up 4 bases, with 12 bases separating them. The germline gives CDR1 MNHEY, CDR2 SVGEGT. In DNA, the CDR3 is TGTGCCAGCCAACGGATGGGATACAATGAGCAGTTCTTC. Its protein product is CASQRMGYNEQFF.

This clonotype appeared a few times. The V call is TRBV7-3, the J call TRBJ2-7; D might be TRBD1 (5 bases). The CDR3 totals 13 residues. Germline CDR1 SGHTA, CDR2 FQGTGA. Trimming pared 3 bases from V and 3 bases from J, leaving 9 bases between. The CDR3 DNA reads as TGTGCCAGCAGCTTTGGCAGGGACTACGAGCAGTACTTC. Protein product: CASSFGRDYEQYF.

The chain has TRBV10-3 and TRBJ2-5, with a weak D call TRBD1 (5 bases). V lost 0 bases and J lost 5, with 13 bases in between. CDR3 size: 15 residues. Germline CDR1 is ENHRY and CDR2 is SYGVKD. The CDR3 DNA reads TGTGCCATCAGTGAGTCGACACCAGGGTCGGAGACCCAGTACTTC. As protein: CAISESTPGSETQYF.

The chain uses TRBV7-9 and TRBJ2-7, with TRBD2 matching over 7 bases. Germline values: CDR1 SEHNR, CDR2 FQNEAQ (reference sequence). Trimming at V came to 0 bases and at J to 4 bases, leaving 9 bases not matched to a gene. The length of the CDR3 is 16 residues. The CDR3 coding sequence is TGTGCCAGCAGCTTAGCGGTCGCGGGAGATGATTACGAGCAGTACTTC. It yields the protein CASSLAVAGDDYEQYF. Full variable domain (outside the CDR3, taken from reference TRBV7-9 and TRBJ2-7): DTGVSQNPRHKITKRGQNVTFRCDPISEHNRLYWYRQTLGQGPEFLTYFQNEAQLEKSRLLSDRFSAERPKGSFSTLEIQRTEQGDSAMYLCASSLAVAGDDYEQYFGPGTRLTVT.

The chain is built from TRBV3-1 and TRBJ2-1; perhaps TRBD2 as D (6 bases). Germline V CDR1 and CDR2: LGHDT, YNNKEL (reference sequence). The CDR3 is made up of 15 amino acids. V was shortened by 0 bases and J by 5 bases, with 11 bases between the two germline ends. This chain's CDR3 is CASSQDPSAHNEQFF. CDR3 coding DNA: TGTGCCAGCAGCCAAGACCCTAGCGCCCACAATGAGCAGTTCTTC.

The genes are TRBV20-1 and TRBJ2-5, with unresolved D. The CDR3 length is 14 residues. V was shortened by 5 bases and J by 5 bases, with 18 bases between the two germline ends. Looked up from germline, CDR1 is DFQATT and CDR2 is SNEGSKA (reference sequence). CDR3 nucleotide sequence: TGCAGTGCTCCAGCAAGAGGCTTCTCCGAGACCCAGTACTTC. This sequence encodes CSAPARGFSETQYF.

In its sample, this clonotype was seen a few times. The chain couples TRBV12-3 or TRBV12-4 to TRBJ1-1; TRBD1 matches at 7 bases. Losses at the gene ends were 8 bases for V and 1 base for J; bases not matched to a gene: 13. This CDR3 has 16 amino acids. The CDR3 loop reads CASRRTGQLENTEAFF. The CDR3 nucleotides read TGTGCCAGCCGTCGAACGGGACAGCTTGAGAACACTGAAGCTTTCTTT.

This clonotype was seen only a few times. The rearrangement links TRBV7-8 to TRBJ1-6, with D perhaps matching TRBD1 (5 bases). The CDR3 extends over 16 amino acids. The ends were cut back, 1 base at V and 0 bases at J, with 7 bases in the middle. Germline CDR1 and CDR2: SGHVS and FQNEAQ. The CDR3 is CASSLGGGSYNSPLHF. As DNA, the CDR3 is TGTGCCAGCAGCTTAGGTGGGGGCTCCTATAATTCACCCCTCCACTTT.

A few counts support this clonotype. The chain links TRBV20-1 to TRBJ1-5; a possible D gene is TRBD1 (5 bases). Between the trimmed V and J ends, which lost 4 bases and 11 bases, there was a span of 15 bases. The germline V gene has CDR1 DFQATT and CDR2 SNEGSKA (reference sequence). The CDR3 extends over 12 amino acids. Written as DNA, the CDR3 is TGCAGTGCTAAATCAGGGCTCGAAGCCCAGCATTTT. Protein product: CSAKSGLEAQHF.

V and J are TRBV20-1 and TRBJ1-1; unclear D gene. The CDR3 is made up of 10 amino acids. Per germline, CDR1 DFQATT and CDR2 SNEGSKA (reference sequence). Trimming stripped 4 bases from V and 9 bases from J, with 9 bases between. The CDR3 DNA follows: TGCAGTGCTACTCAGGCACAAGCTTTCTTT. Residues: CSATQAQAFF.

The rearrangement joins TRBV29-1 to TRBJ1-6; D is ambiguous. The CDR3 covers 13 residues. V was cut by 8 bases and J by 6 bases, with 14 bases left in between. Germline lookup yields CDR1 SQVTM and CDR2 ANQGSEA. CDR3 nucleotides: TGCAGCTACACACTGGGTGGTAATTCACCCCTCCACTTT. Encoded protein: CSYTLGGNSPLHF.

J is TRBJ2-1 and V is TRBV6-2 or TRBV6-3; TRBD2 is a possible D gene (5 bases). The CDR3 is made up of 17 amino acids. Trimming pared 0 bases from V and 3 bases from J, leaving 15 bases between. The V gene's germline CDR1 is MNHEY and CDR2 SVGEGT. The CDR3 nucleotides read TGTGCCAGCAGTTACTCGAATCTGGGAGCGGACTACAATGAGCAGTTCTTC. Its protein product is CASSYSNLGADYNEQFF.

In this sample, this clonotype turned up a few times. CDR3 nucleotide sequence: TGTGCCAGCGGAGACGCATCCTACAATGAGCAGTTCTTC. Protein sequence: CASGDASYNEQFF. The V gene is TRBV27, the J gene TRBJ2-1; D call uncertain. Deletions cut 8 bases from V and 1 base from J, with 9 bases between. The CDR3 has 13 residues. Germline V gene lookup returns CDR1 MNHEY and CDR2 SMNVEV (reference sequence).

The chain recombines TRBV5-1 with TRBJ2-7, with D tentatively TRBD2 (5 bases). The V gene's germline CDR1 is SGHRS and CDR2 YFSETQ. The CDR3 runs to 13 residues. Trimming pared 0 bases from V and 5 bases from J, leaving 9 bases between. CDR3 sequence reads: CASSLDSGNEQYF. CDR3 bases: TGCGCCAGCAGCTTGGATTCGGGGAACGAGCAGTACTTC.

This clonotype came up a few times. V usage is TRBV20-1 and J usage is TRBJ2-1; maybe TRBD2 (5 bases). The germline V gene has CDR1 DFQATT and CDR2 SNEGSKA (reference sequence). The germline V and J ends were trimmed by 0 bases and 5 bases, with 8 bases remaining between them. This CDR3 contains 13 residues. CDR3 bases: TGCAGTGCTAGAGATGAGAGGGACAATGAGCAGTTCTTC. This sequence encodes CSARDERDNEQFF.

V and J are TRBV12-3 or TRBV12-4 and TRBJ1-3; a possible D gene is TRBD1 (5 bases). The ends were cut back, 8 bases at V and 7 bases at J, with 15 bases in the middle. This CDR3 is 13 amino acids long. The CDR3 DNA is TGTGCCAGCTCGGCAGGGTATAGGAACACCATATATTTT. Translation: CASSAGYRNTIYF.

The chain employs TRBV5-6 and TRBJ2-1, with 7 bases identical to TRBD1. The CDR3 is made up of 13 amino acids. Germline lookup yields CDR1 SGHDT and CDR2 YYEEEE. J gave up 10 bases and V 0 bases, and 4 bases lay outside the gene matches. CDR3 sequence: CASSLDEGAEQFF. In nucleotides, the CDR3 is TGTGCCAGCAGCTTGGACGAGGGGGCGGAGCAGTTCTTC. The variable domain in full, completed from reference TRBV5-6 and TRBJ2-1, reads DAGVTQSPTHLIKTRGQQVTLRCSPKSGHDTVSWYQQALGQGPQFIFQYYEEEERQRGNFPDRFSGHQFPNYSSELNVNALLLGDSALYLCASSLDEGAEQFFGPGTRLTVL.

This rearrangement joins TRBV7-3 to TRBJ1-6; a weak D match, TRBD1 (6 bases). V gave up 5 bases and J gave up 7 bases, with 12 bases separating them. CDR3 size: 14 residues. From germline, CDR1 is SGHTA and CDR2 FQGTGA. CDR3 residues: CASSVTGRNSPLHF. The CDR3 DNA is TGTGCCAGCAGCGTCACAGGGAGAAATTCACCCCTCCACTTT.

This clonotype showed up just a few times. The rearrangement joins TRBV11-1 to TRBJ2-2; 7 bases are shared with TRBD2. Germline trimming cut 5 bases from V and 2 bases from J; bases unmatched to any gene: 11. This CDR3 has 17 amino acids. Germline V gives CDR1 SGHAT, CDR2 FQDESV (reference sequence). CDR3 nucleotide sequence: TGTGCCAGCAGCCCGCGCCATGGCGGGGGAAACACCGGGGAGCTGTTTTTT. Encoded protein: CASSPRHGGGNTGELFF.

The V call is TRBV20-1, the J call TRBJ1-6, with TRBD1 identical over 7 bases. The J segment lost 8 bases and the V segment lost 5 bases, leaving 6 bases of the junction unmatched. The germline gives CDR1 DFQATT, CDR2 SNEGSKA (reference sequence). The CDR3 has 13 residues. The CDR3 loop reads CSARGTVDSPLHF. CDR3 bases: TGCAGTGCTCGCGGGACAGTGGATTCACCCCTCCACTTT.

This clonotype was recorded at least ten times. This chain uses TRBV10-3 with TRBJ1-2; D is unresolved. V lost 0 bases and J lost 5, with 1 base in between. Germline V gene lookup returns CDR1 ENHRY and CDR2 SYGVKD. The CDR3 covers 11 residues. CDR3 region: CAISESYGYTF. The CDR3 DNA is TGTGCCATCAGTGAGTCGTATGGCTACACCTTC.

This clonotype turned up a few times. The chain combines TRBV24-1 with TRBJ2-1; the match to TRBD2 covers 8 bases. Trimming cost V 1 base and J 8 bases; bases outside gene matches: 6. CDR3 length: 15 residues. CDR1 is KGHDR and CDR2 is SFDVKD in the germline V gene. CDR3 coding DNA: TGTGCCACCAGTGATTTAACGATCGGGGGGGATGAGCAGTTCTTC. It is translated as CATSDLTIGGDEQFF.

This chain connects TRBV20-1 to TRBJ1-1; 9 positions match TRBD1. This CDR3 comprises 14 residues. Germline trimming cut 6 bases from V and 5 bases from J; bases unmatched to any gene: 10. Germline values: CDR1 DFQATT, CDR2 SNEGSKA (reference sequence). The CDR3 loop is CSATHGQGRTEAFF. DNA of the CDR3: TGCAGTGCAACTCACGGACAGGGGAGGACTGAAGCTTTCTTT.

This clonotype has only a few counts. This chain joins TRBV5-1 and TRBJ2-3; 16 bases match TRBD2. Trimming at V came to 3 bases and at J to 5 bases, leaving 3 bases not matched to a gene. CDR3 size: 16 residues. The V gene's germline CDR1 is SGHRS and CDR2 YFSETQ. The CDR3 bases are TGCGCCAGCAGCTCGGGACTAGCGGGAGGGCGAGATACGCAGTATTTT. Protein product: CASSSGLAGGRDTQYF.

The chain employs TRBV7-2 and TRBJ1-2, with D unclear. CDR1 is SGHTA and CDR2 is FQGNSA in the germline V gene. The CDR3 runs to 12 residues. V lost 3 bases and J lost 7, with 9 bases in between. The CDR3 DNA reads as TGTGCCAGCAGCTTTGGACGACGTGGCTACACCTTC. Translation gives CASSFGRRGYTF. Drawing the rest from reference TRBV7-2 and TRBJ1-2, the complete variable domain is GAGVSQSPSNKVTEKGKDVELRCDPISGHTALYWYRQSLGQGLEFLIYFQGNSAPDKSGLPSDRFSAERTGGSVSTLTIQRTQQEDSAVYLCASSFGRRGYTFGSGTRLTVV.

This clonotype was detected a few times. The chain links TRBV12-3 or TRBV12-4 to TRBJ2-5; 7 bases map to TRBD2. J lost 7 bases, V lost 5 bases, and 10 bases had no gene match. The CDR3 runs to 14 residues. In nucleotides, the CDR3 is TGTGCCAGCAGTGAATCACGCGGGAGAATGACCCAGTACTTC. Encoded protein: CASSESRGRMTQYF.

There are a few counts of this clonotype. The CDR3 loop reads CASRGGGREETQYF. The CDR3, as DNA: TGTGCCAGCAGAGGGGGCGGGAGAGAGGAGACCCAGTACTTC. The chain links TRBV2 to TRBJ2-5; D may correspond to TRBD1 or TRBD2 (7 bases each). The CDR3 has 14 residues. Germline loops: CDR1 SNHLY, CDR2 FYNNEI. The V end lost 6 bases, the J end lost 5 bases, and 16 bases lay between the germline ends.

The sample holds a few counts of this clonotype. The chain employs TRBV6-5 and TRBJ2-1, with a weak D call TRBD2 (6 bases). Germline CDR1 is MNHEY and CDR2 is SVGAGI. V lost 4 bases and J 8 bases, leaving 21 bases between the germline ends. This CDR3 is 16 amino acids long. Here the CDR3 reads CASSWSPLDAGYEQFF. For the CDR3, the DNA is TGTGCCAGCAGTTGGTCCCCTTTGGATGCGGGATATGAGCAGTTCTTC.